The rows below give T cell receptor beta chains drawn from one sample of a study of T cells after yellow fever vaccination. Using its own MiXCR run on the 5' RACE reads, TCRdb lists one record per CDR3 protein. The data show roughly 260,000 distinct CDR3 sequences, around 13% seen once. This sample comprised CD4+ T cells sorted from PBMCs, obtained 45 days after the yellow fever booster vaccination. These receptor sequences come from a man younger than 45 who received the YFV17D yellow fever vaccine. CDR3s include the opening cysteine and the closing phenylalanine or tryptophan. Fields, in order: J gene, V gene, clone size, D gene, CDR3 DNA, CDR3 protein. The D gene is left open where the match is weak. The size of a clone is reported for some rows only, either as once, few or many, or as a class for expanded clones.

TRBJ2-4,TRBV28,many,TRBD1,TGTGCCAGCAGGACAGGGGGCGCCGGTACTATAGCCAAAAACATTCAGTACTTC,CASRTGGAGTIAKNIQYF
TRBJ2-7,TRBV12-3/TRBV12-4,.,TRBD2,TGTGCCAGCAATCATGGGGGGGGCGAGCAGTACTTC,CASNHGGGEQYF
TRBJ2-7,TRBV30,few,.,TGTGCCTGGAGACGGGACACCATTTACGAGCAGTACTTC,CAWRRDTIYEQYF
TRBJ2-1,TRBV29-1,few,.,TGCAGCGTTGATGCAGGCGATGAGCAGTTCTTC,CSVDAGDEQFF
TRBJ1-2,TRBV15,.,TRBD1,TGTGCCACCTACGGACAGGGGTGGCCTAACTATGGCTACACCTTC,CATYGQGWPNYGYTF
TRBJ2-3,TRBV3-1,few,.,TGTGCCAGCAGCCAGGGGTTGCAGCAGGCTACGCAGTATTTT,CASSQGLQQATQYF
TRBJ2-1,TRBV12-3/TRBV12-4,few,.,TGTGCCAGCAGTTTGATCTATGAGCAGTTCTTC,CASSLIYEQFF
TRBJ2-3,TRBV7-9,.,TRBD2,TGTGCCAGCAGCTTAGCCGCCCTACTAGCGGCGCAGTATTTT,CASSLAALLAAQYF
TRBJ2-3,TRBV12-3/TRBV12-4,many,.,TGTGCCAGCAGTTTAGACCCCCCAGATACGCAGTATTTT,CASSLDPPDTQYF
TRBJ2-7,TRBV15,few,TRBD1,TGTGCCACCAGCAGAGATGATGGACAGGGTCCGGGCGAGCAGTACTTC,CATSRDDGQGPGEQYF
TRBJ1-4,TRBV5-1,few,.,TGCGCCAGCAGCCCGGACTCAACTAATGAAAAACTGTTTTTT,CASSPDSTNEKLFF
TRBJ2-1,TRBV24-1,.,TRBD2,TGTGCCACCGGGGGGGGACCGGTCAATGAGCAGTTCTTC,CATGGGPVNEQFF
TRBJ1-3,TRBV15,many,TRBD1,TGTGCCACCAGCAGAGGAGGGACAGCTGGAAACACCATATATTTT,CATSRGGTAGNTIYF
TRBJ2-7,TRBV7-8,.,TRBD1,TGTGCCAGCAGCTCTGTAACAGGGGCGGGCTACGAGCAGTACTTC,CASSSVTGAGYEQYF
TRBJ2-5,TRBV18,.,.,TGTGCCAGCTCACCACTCCTGGGCGGAGCGGAGACCCAGTACTTC,CASSPLLGGAETQYF
TRBJ2-1,TRBV27,few,TRBD1,TGTGCCAGCAACCTCAAGGGACAGGGGGCCGTCAATGAGCAGTTCTTC,CASNLKGQGAVNEQFF
TRBJ1-2,TRBV7-2,few,.,TGTGCCAGCAGCCCGGGAGGGTCTGCAGTATACACCTTC,CASSPGGSAVYTF
TRBJ2-5,TRBV5-1,.,.,TGCGCCAGCAGTACCCTTCGGGACGGAGAGACCCAGTACTTC,CASSTLRDGETQYF
TRBJ1-1,TRBV20-1,.,.,TGCAGTGCTAGAAACAGTGTGAACACTGAAGCTTTCTTT,CSARNSVNTEAFF
TRBJ2-6,TRBV29-1,.,.,TGCAGCGCTGGGAAATCTGGGGCCAACGTCCTGACTTTC,CSAGKSGANVLTF
TRBJ2-5,TRBV4-3,.,.,TGCGCCAGCAGCCAAACGGCGGGAGAGACCCAGTACTTC,CASSQTAGETQYF
TRBJ2-7,TRBV20-1,few,.,TGCAGTGCTAGAGACCCAGGGAAGTCCTACGAGCAGTACTTC,CSARDPGKSYEQYF
TRBJ1-1,TRBV20-1,few,.,TGCAGTGCACACGGGCAGGTCACGAACACTGAAGCTTTCTTT,CSAHGQVTNTEAFF
TRBJ2-7,TRBV10-3,.,.,TGTGCCATCAGTGATGGCGGCCTCTACGAGCAGTACTTC,CAISDGGLYEQYF
TRBJ2-7,TRBV20-1,.,TRBD2,TGCAGTGCGAGGCATCTAGCGGGAGTGCACGAGCAGTACTTC,CSARHLAGVHEQYF
TRBJ2-7,TRBV6-2/TRBV6-3,few,.,TGTGCCAGCAGTTCGGCTGGCCTCAGCTCCTACGAGCAGTACTTC,CASSSAGLSSYEQYF
TRBJ2-3,TRBV5-5,few,.,TGTGCCAGCAGCTTTAAACCTGGCACAGATACGCAGTATTTT,CASSFKPGTDTQYF
TRBJ1-5,TRBV5-5,.,TRBD1,TGTGCCAGCAGCTGGACAGGGCAAGGAGCCAATCAGCCCCAGCATTTT,CASSWTGQGANQPQHF
TRBJ1-3,TRBV2,.,.,TGTGCCAGCAGCCGGGGGCTGACAAGCTCTGGAAACACCATATATTTT,CASSRGLTSSGNTIYF
TRBJ1-5,TRBV20-1,few,.,TGCAGTGCTAGTATCCCCCGGGGCGTTAGCAATCAGCCCCAGCATTTT,CSASIPRGVSNQPQHF
TRBJ1-6,TRBV12-3/TRBV12-4,.,.,TGTGCCAGCAGTTTCGGGCAGGGTGATTCACCCCTCCACTTT,CASSFGQGDSPLHF
TRBJ1-4,TRBV25-1,.,.,TGTGCCAGCAGTCTTCAGGGTGGTGCTAATGAAAAACTGTTTTTT,CASSLQGGANEKLFF
TRBJ2-2,TRBV7-3,few,.,TGTGCCAGCAGCTTAGGGACGGGGCCCAGGGAGCTGTTTTTT,CASSLGTGPRELFF
TRBJ2-3,TRBV7-9,.,.,TGTGCCAGCAGCTTTAGGGCGGGAACTACAGATACGCAGTATTTT,CASSFRAGTTDTQYF
TRBJ2-7,TRBV6-9,.,TRBD2,TGTGCCAGCAGTTCTCAGCGGGAGCAGTCTCCTTCCGAGCAGTACTTC,CASSSQREQSPSEQYF
TRBJ2-7,TRBV28,many,TRBD2,TGTGCCAGCACCGCGGGAGGGTCCTACGAGCAGTACTTC,CASTAGGSYEQYF
TRBJ2-6,TRBV5-6,few,.,TGTGCCAGCAGCTTAATGGCTGGGGCCAACGTCCTGACTTTC,CASSLMAGANVLTF
TRBJ2-1,TRBV24-1,few,.,TGTGCCACCAGTGCTCTAGACAGCGCCTACAATGAGCAGTTCTTC,CATSALDSAYNEQFF
TRBJ2-5,TRBV28,few,.,TGTGCCAGCAGTTTATCCTTAAAGAGTAAAGAGACCCAGTACTTC,CASSLSLKSKETQYF
TRBJ1-2,TRBV28,.,.,TGTGCCAGCAGCCTCGACGGTGCTGGGGCCTATGGCTACACCTTC,CASSLDGAGAYGYTF
TRBJ2-3,TRBV20-1,many,.,TGCAGCGCTTCCGACACAGATACGCAGTATTTT,CSASDTDTQYF
TRBJ2-1,TRBV10-3,few,.,TGTGCCATCAGCCCGACTAGTAATGAGCAGTTCTTC,CAISPTSNEQFF
TRBJ1-2,TRBV18,few,.,TGTGCCAGCTCACGATACGAGGGTGGCTACACCTTC,CASSRYEGGYTF
TRBJ2-1,TRBV7-2,few,.,TGTGCCACCACATCGAACAGCCCCTACAATGAGCAGTTCTTC,CATTSNSPYNEQFF
TRBJ1-1,TRBV5-5,.,.,TGTGCCATGAGCCCTGGACGGAACACTGAAGCTTTCTTT,CAMSPGRNTEAFF
TRBJ2-3,TRBV6-1,.,TRBD1,TGTGCCAGCAGGCAACGGACAGGGGGCCTCACAGATACGCAGTATTTT,CASRQRTGGLTDTQYF
TRBJ1-1,TRBV5-1,many,.,TGCGCCAGCAGCCGAGGGAGTAGCACTGAAGCTTTCTTT,CASSRGSSTEAFF
TRBJ2-5,TRBV9,.,TRBD1,TGTGCCAGCAGCGTGGACAGGGGTCGAGAGACCCAGTACTTC,CASSVDRGRETQYF
TRBJ2-7,TRBV6-2/TRBV6-3,.,.,TGTGCCAGCAGTTCTCCCGGGAATTCCTACGAGCAGTACTTC,CASSSPGNSYEQYF
TRBJ2-2,TRBV29-1,many,.,TGCAGCGTTGACCTCTTCGGTACCGGGGAGCTGTTTTTT,CSVDLFGTGELFF
TRBJ2-4,TRBV25-1,.,TRBD1,TGTGCCAGCAGTCCTGGGAGGGACAGGGGATCAATAGCCAAAAACATTCAGTACTTC,CASSPGRDRGSIAKNIQYF
TRBJ1-4,TRBV5-4,.,.,TGTGCCAGCAGCTCCGAGGGATCCGCTAATGAAAAACTGTTTTTT,CASSSEGSANEKLFF
TRBJ2-5,TRBV7-2,.,.,TGTGCCAGCAGCTTAGCGGGCAGGGCCTCTATTGGGACCCAGTACTTC,CASSLAGRASIGTQYF